The source of this T cell receptor beta chain is a study of graft-versus-host responses after intestinal transplantation. The CDR3 has 16 residues. The V gene's germline CDR1 is SGHKS and CDR2 YYEKEE (reference sequence). Germline trimming cut 1 base from V and 5 bases from J; bases unmatched to any gene: 11. As regards this clone: Its target is not known.

Generated by immunoSEQ multiplex PCR, the TCRdb table keeps only in-frame clones and is missing some. The sample consists of 50,000 to 55,000 clones, about 90% of them appearing once. The clonotype originates from a human donor who was the organ donor for an intestinal transplant. The material sequenced was unstimulated CD4+ T cells sorted from spleen or lymph node cells, taken before transplant. The chain carries TRBV5-5 and TRBJ2-7; 8 nucleotides match TRBD1. CDR3 DNA: TGTGCCAGCAGCTTGTTAGGAGGACAGGGATATGACGAGCAGTACTTC. Encoded protein: CASSLLGGQGYDEQYF.